The TCR beta chain described here comes from a study of CXCR4 blockade with PD-1 therapy in pancreatic cancer. The study, taken as a whole, reports: Intratumoral clonality (mean 0.14) exceeded healthy blood (roughly 0.05) but did not track survival. Convergent selection by common tumor antigens was suggested by nucleotide rearrangement counts.

This clone was counted a few times. Its specificity is not known. The table came from immunoSEQ multiplex PCR; TCRdb's copy has only in-frame clones and leaves some out. The sample yields over 15,000 clones, around 70% seen once. The archived tumor blocks came from patients without neoadjuvant therapy before resection. This clonotype was sampled from a human donor with pancreatic ductal adenocarcinoma. The sample taken for sequencing was tumor tissue.

The CDR3 region is CASSERGYTGELFF. CDR3 sequence (DNA): TGTGCCAGCAGTGAGCGGGGTTACACCGGGGAGCTGTTTTTT. The J gene is TRBJ2-2, the V gene TRBV6-8, with 7 bases that match TRBD2. CDR1 is MNHGY, CDR2 SAAAGT, per germline. With V trimmed by 5 bases and J by 3 bases, 3 bases remained unmatched. There are 14 residues in the CDR3.